This note documents a single T cell receptor (beta chain) sequence. This clone was observed a single time. Its antigen is not yet known. There are no base qualities to consult, and no much larger clone falls within one base. This specimen belongs to a study of blood T cell repertoires in COVID-19 (TCRdb year 2020). Some background on the complete study: Samples covering the acute and convalescent phases of COVID-19 were provided by collaborators in the United States, Italy and Spain. The prospective study material was composed of cDNA or gDNA derived from T cells, B-cell-depleted T cells, or PBMCs. Subjects who had been exposed to COVID-19, were actively infected with it, or had recovered from it provided the deeply sampled blood TCRbeta repertoires that made up the dataset. The repertoires were released in a freely available public database intended as a resource for research on the immune response to SARS-CoV-2. Samples came from the ongoing ImmuneRACE study (first 160 participants) plus 1,254 subjects from 6 global collaborators. The sample metadata nearly always contained a de-identified subject ID, COVID-19 status, age in years and sex. Where available, HLA class I and class II types were obtained from metadata supplied by the sample provider rather than from assay-based typing. Here is what the overall study found, with its caveats: How much clinical and demographic metadata was included differed by source and by participant, and the metadata was provided uncurated.

TCRbeta CDR3 regions were amplified from genomic DNA by means of the immunoSEQ Assay, a bias-controlled multiplex PCR. The paper's data handling went like this. The number of nucleated cells in each sample was estimated by amplification of reference gene primers within the assay. To quantify the absolute abundance of each unique TCRbeta CDR3 rearrangement, sequence reads were collapsed and filtered. Productive Simpson clonality was computed per sample as the square root of Simpson's diversity index over productive rearrangements. The table was pulled from immuneACCESS by TCRdb, which kept in-frame rearrangements only. Such tables lose some clones; where checked, under half of the loss comes from unresolved V genes, and the rest has no known cause. That table gives V, J and clone size, and the DNA gave D and trimming. Across this sample there are around 300,000 clones, with about nine tenths seen only once. The ten largest clones add up to 1% of the sample.

Whole blood was collected in K2EDTA tubes by collaborating institutions according to the institutions' own protocols. For TCRbeta analysis, collaborator samples were shipped as frozen whole blood, as isolated PBMCs, or as DNA extracted from either sample type. Sequencing was done on a sample of peripheral blood. This sequence was found in a man in his forties or fifties with active or convalescent COVID-19.

Read as DNA, the sequence is TGTGCCAGCAGCCGTGGACAGCACTATGGCTACACCTTC. It translates to CASSRGQHYGYTF. The V and J genes are TRBV5-6 and TRBJ1-2; a tentative D match to TRBD1 spans 6 bases. Its CDR3 holds 13 amino acids, cysteine through phenylalanine. The read is trimmed to its CDR3 DNA, 39 bases read in frame from base 1. V is pared back by 4 bases and J by 3 bases, with 10 bases lying between the germline termini. CDR1 and CDR2, looked up from the germline V gene, are SGHDT and YYEEEE.